Following are 26 T cell receptor beta chains from one sample sequenced in a study of T cells in Graves' hyperthyroidism and ophthalmopathy. RNA transcripts were the template for amplifying TCR beta CDR3 regions. First-round RT-PCR targeting the TCR CDR3 was performed with the HTBI primer set. One entry per CDR3 protein, called by TCRdb with MiXCR from the multiplex PCR reads. The table has under 300,000 distinct CDR3 sequences, about an eighth seen once; the top ten hold 7.8%. The specimen was blood. The receptors stem from a woman aged 30 to 39 with Graves' hyperthyroidism that later progressed to Graves' ophthalmopathy.

A few counts support this clonotype. The V and J genes are TRBV19 and TRBJ2-2; possible D gene TRBD2, 6 bases. CDR1 and CDR2 (germline): LNHDA, SQIVND (reference sequence). This CDR3 comprises 14 residues. V was trimmed by 7 bases and J by 6 bases, leaving 15 bases between them. CDR3 region: CASTHGGGAGELFF. CDR3 nucleotide sequence: TGTGCCAGTACACACGGGGGTGGGGCCGGGGAGCTGTTTTTT. Using reference TRBV19 and TRBJ2-2 for the parts outside the CDR3, the full variable domain is DGGITQSPKYLFRKEGQNVTLSCEQNLNHDAMYWYRQDPGQGLRLIYYSQIVNDFQKGDIAEGYSVSREKKESFPLTVTSAQKNPTAFYLCASTHGGGAGELFFGEGSRLTVL.

In this sample, this clonotype turned up many times. V is TRBV12-3 or TRBV12-4 and J is TRBJ2-3; D is ambiguous. The CDR3 loop spans 14 amino acids. Trimming cost V 3 bases and J 6 bases, with 13 bases left between them. CDR3 nucleotides: TGTGCCAGCAGTTTCCCGGGCCCTTTGGATACGCAGTATTTT. It codes for CASSFPGPLDTQYF.

This clonotype occurred many times. The chain uses TRBV5-6 and TRBJ2-1; 11 bases agree with TRBD2. Germline V CDR1 and CDR2: SGHDT, YYEEEE. The ends lost 4 bases at V and 0 bases at J; junction bases unmatched: 6. The CDR3 is made up of 17 amino acids. CDR3 sequence (DNA): TGTGCCAGCAGCATCGGGACTAGCGGCGTCTCCTACAATGAGCAGTTCTTC. It translates to CASSIGTSGVSYNEQFF.

A word on this clonotype: This may arise from a read error, as a much more abundant clone is one base away. The chain recombines TRBV6-5 with TRBJ2-5; 7 nucleotides match TRBD1. Per germline, CDR1 MNHEY and CDR2 SVGAGI. CDR3 length: 16 amino acids. V was pared by 4 bases and J by 2 bases, with 10 bases of the junction left unmatched. The CDR3 sequence is CASSWSRQGIQETQYF. The CDR3 DNA reads as TGTGCCAGCAGTTGGTCGAGACAGGGAATACAAGAGACCCAGTACTTC.

This clonotype was found many times. The V call is TRBV10-3, the J call TRBJ2-1, with 14 bases fitting TRBD2. The V gene's germline CDR1 is ENHRY and CDR2 SYGVKD. This CDR3 region has 17 residues. The V and J ends lost 0 bases and 7 bases, in that order; junction bases with no gene match: 5. The CDR3 region has the DNA TGTGCCATCAGTGAGTCGAGACTAGCGGGAGGGCCAAATGAGCAGTTCTTC. It is translated as CAISESRLAGGPNEQFF.

The V and J genes are TRBV9 and TRBJ2-3; 7 bases are shared with TRBD2. In germline, CDR1 is SGDLS, CDR2 YYNGEE. V gave up 3 bases and J gave up 5 bases; unmatched junction bases: 9. This CDR3 has 15 amino acids. Here the CDR3 DNA reads TGTGCCAGCAGCGAGGGAGGACTAGAAGGAGATACGCAGTATTTT. It codes for CASSEGGLEGDTQYF.

This clonotype was recorded at least ten times. V usage is TRBV6-1 and J usage is TRBJ2-7; possible D gene TRBD1, 6 bases. CDR1 is MNHNS, CDR2 SASEGT, per germline. V was clipped by 10 bases and J by 3 bases, with 19 bases between them. The CDR3 has 14 residues. DNA for the CDR3: TGTGCCACAACCAACTCCGACAGGCTCTACGAGCAGTACTTC. Translating gives CATTNSDRLYEQYF.

This clonotype was seen ten or more times. The genes are TRBV9 and TRBJ2-7, with 8 bases matching TRBD2. V dropped 3 bases and J dropped 3; count of bases not matched to a gene: 2. The CDR3 sequence is 13 residues long. The germline gives CDR1 SGDLS, CDR2 YYNGEE. CDR3 nucleotides: TGTGCCAGCAGCGGGGGACTAGACTACGAGCAGTACTTC. Its protein product is CASSGGLDYEQYF.

The sample holds many counts of this clonotype. V gene TRBV7-3 combines with J gene TRBJ2-3; 9 bases align to TRBD1. CDR1 SGHTA and CDR2 FQGTGA come from the germline V gene. This CDR3 is 15 amino acids long. V shed 5 bases, J shed 4 bases, and the junction held 7 bases outside the gene matches. The CDR3 nucleotides read TGTGCCAGCAGCCCACAGGGGGCGCGTGCAGATACGCAGTATTTT. This translates into CASSPQGARADTQYF. The whole variable domain, filled in from reference TRBV7-3 and TRBJ2-3, reads GAGVSQTPSNKVTEKGKYVELRCDPISGHTALYWYRQSLGQGPEFLIYFQGTGAADDSGLPNDRFFAVRPEGSVSTLKIQRTERGDSAVYLCASSPQGARADTQYFGPGTRLTVL.

This clonotype has ten or more counts. The CDR3 DNA is TGTGCCAGCAGCTTGTGGGGGCAGACTGAAGCTTTCTTT. It yields the protein CASSLWGQTEAFF. This chain uses TRBV5-4 with TRBJ1-1, with D perhaps TRBD1 (6 bases). This CDR3 comprises 13 residues. V lost 1 base and J 5 bases, leaving 9 bases between the germline ends. Germline values: CDR1 SGHNT, CDR2 YYREEE (reference sequence). The entire variable domain, with the rest obtained from reference TRBV5-4 and TRBJ1-1, is as follows: ETGVTQSPTHLIKTRGQQVTLRCSSQSGHNTVSWYQQALGQGPQFIFQYYREEENGRGNFPPRFSGLQFPNYSSELNVNALELDDSALYLCASSLWGQTEAFFGQGTRLTVV.

The chain combines TRBV24-1 with TRBJ2-7, with no clear D. Trimming took off 5 bases at V and 3 bases at J, with 16 bases between the two ends. This CDR3 contains 15 residues. CDR1 is KGHDR, CDR2 SFDVKD, per germline. CDR3 sequence reads: CATSGSQDPFYEQYF. The CDR3 bases are TGTGCCACCAGTGGGAGTCAGGACCCGTTCTACGAGCAGTACTTC.

The sample holds many counts of this clonotype. This rearrangement joins TRBV9 to TRBJ2-7, with 9 bases matching TRBD1. CDR1 is SGDLS, CDR2 YYNGEE, per germline. V was pared by 0 bases and J by 5 bases, with 9 bases of the junction left unmatched. The length of the CDR3 is 16 residues. The CDR3 loop reads CASSVGPGTGRHEQYF. The DNA of the CDR3 is TGTGCCAGCAGCGTAGGTCCCGGGACAGGGAGACACGAGCAGTACTTC.

This clonotype showed up many times. The chain links TRBV11-2 to TRBJ2-5; perhaps TRBD2 as D (6 bases). The CDR3 consists of 16 residues. V was pared by 3 bases and J by 5 bases, with 19 bases between. Germline CDR1 reads SGHAT; CDR2 reads FQNNGV. The chain's CDR3 is CASSFQEGGRRETQYF. CDR3 nucleotides: TGTGCCAGCAGCTTCCAGGAGGGTGGGAGGCGGGAGACCCAGTACTTC.

This clonotype was found many times. The chain links TRBV7-2 to TRBJ2-1, with TRBD2 matching 13 bases. This CDR3 spans 16 amino acids. The V gene end was trimmed by 6 bases and the J gene end by 10 bases; junction bases not matched to a gene: 12. Germline V gene data show CDR1 as SGHTA and CDR2 as FQGNSA. CDR3 protein: CASRTTGLAGVGEQFF. CDR3 in DNA: TGTGCCAGCAGGACTACTGGACTAGCGGGAGTGGGCGAGCAGTTCTTC.

This clonotype was picked up many times. V and J are TRBV10-3 and TRBJ2-3, with D possibly TRBD2 on 5 matching bases. Trimming cost V 10 bases and J 2 bases, with 16 bases left between them. Per the germline V gene, CDR1 is ENHRY and CDR2 is SYGVKD. The CDR3 is 14 residues long. CDR3 in DNA: TGTGCCACCGGCGAGGCCCGGGACACAGATACGCAGTATTTT. Translated, it gives CATGEARDTDTQYF.

The CDR3 DNA reads TGTGCCAGCAGCTTGGGGGCTCAGCGGGGGAAGCAGTTCTTC. Translating gives CASSLGAQRGKQFF. The chain has TRBV5-4 and TRBJ2-1; 8 nucleotides match TRBD2. CDR1 SGHNT and CDR2 YYREEE come from the germline V gene (reference sequence). There are 14 residues in the CDR3. V gave up 0 bases and J gave up 11 bases; unmatched junction bases: 7.

The rearrangement uses TRBV9 and TRBJ1-4, with a weak D call TRBD1 (5 bases). The germline CDR1 and CDR2 sequences are SGDLS and YYNGEE. The ends were cut back, 4 bases at V and 3 bases at J, with 13 bases in the middle. The CDR3 contains 15 residues. The CDR3: CASSPTIGANEKLFF. CDR3 DNA sequence: TGTGCCAGCAGCCCCACTATAGGGGCTAATGAAAAACTGTTTTTT.

This clonotype was counted a few times. The chain couples TRBV6-2 or TRBV6-3 to TRBJ2-5; no firm D call. The CDR3 runs 14 residues. V was cut by 7 bases and J by 1 base, with 13 bases left in between. Per germline, CDR1 MNHEY and CDR2 SVGEGT. The CDR3 bases are TGTGCCAGCACCGACGGGTTTTCCCAAGAGACCCAGTACTTC. Translated, it gives CASTDGFSQETQYF.

This clonotype was seen a few times. The rearrangement uses TRBV19 and TRBJ2-2; perhaps TRBD1 as D (5 bases). The V and J ends lost 0 bases and 4 bases respectively, with 9 bases between them. CDR1 is LNHDA, CDR2 SQIVND, per germline (reference sequence). The CDR3 is 15 amino acids. This CDR3 is CASSIDGQGTGELFF. CDR3 DNA sequence: TGTGCCAGTAGTATAGATGGGCAGGGCACCGGGGAGCTGTTTTTT.

This clonotype came up many times. The chain combines TRBV3-1 with TRBJ1-3; 7 bases are a match to TRBD1. The J segment lost 8 bases and the V segment lost 0 bases, leaving 7 bases of the junction unmatched. Germline CDR1 reads LGHDT; CDR2 reads YNNKEL (reference sequence). CDR3 length: 15 residues. This CDR3 is CASSQDRGDRYTIYF. CDR3 DNA: TGTGCCAGCAGCCAAGATAGGGGGGACAGATACACCATATATTTT.

This clonotype was picked up many times. The genes are TRBV11-2 and TRBJ2-6, with D hard to call. V was clipped by 5 bases and J by 1 base, with 9 bases between them. Germline V gives CDR1 SGHAT, CDR2 FQNNGV. The CDR3 runs to 15 residues. The DNA of the CDR3 is TGTGCCAGCAGCCGTGGGGATTCTGGGGCCAACGTCCTGACTTTC. Residues: CASSRGDSGANVLTF.

This clonotype was detected ten times or more. The chain recombines TRBV5-4 with TRBJ2-5; unclear D gene. This CDR3 is 15 amino acids long. In germline, CDR1 is SGHNT, CDR2 YYREEE (reference sequence). V was pared by 1 base and J by 0 bases, with 10 bases between. CDR3 sequence (DNA): TGTGCCAGCAGCTTGCGCCCTTCTGACCAAGAGACCCAGTACTTC. Its translation: CASSLRPSDQETQYF.

There are many counts of this clonotype. V is TRBV12-3 or TRBV12-4 and J is TRBJ2-3; a weak D match, TRBD2 (6 bases). The CDR3 loop spans 18 amino acids. The ends were cut back, 4 bases at V and 5 bases at J, with 25 bases in the middle. The CDR3 reads CASSSKAGGTLQGDTQYF. The CDR3 region has the DNA TGTGCCAGCAGTTCTAAGGCGGGCGGGACTCTTCAAGGAGATACGCAGTATTTT.

Ten or more counts support this clonotype. The chain employs TRBV9 and TRBJ2-7; 8 bases align to TRBD2. The CDR3 covers 16 residues. Trimming removed 4 bases from V and 0 bases from J; junction bases left unmatched: 9. CDR1 is SGDLS and CDR2 is YYNGEE in the germline V gene. The CDR3 sequence: CASSPGRLAISYEQYF. CDR3 DNA: TGTGCCAGCAGCCCGGGGAGACTAGCGATCTCCTACGAGCAGTACTTC.

This clonotype was recorded many times. The chain combines TRBV7-9 with TRBJ2-2; D is perhaps TRBD2 (5 bases). The CDR3 is 13 residues long. Germline V gene lookup returns CDR1 SEHNR and CDR2 FQNEAQ (reference sequence). V shed 5 bases and J shed 5 bases, with 9 bases lying between them. The DNA for the CDR3 is TGTGCCAGCAGCCCACTAGTTACCGGGGAGCTGTTTTTT. Translating gives CASSPLVTGELFF.

The chain has TRBV19 and TRBJ1-6, with 8 nucleotides matching TRBD1. Germline loops: CDR1 LNHDA, CDR2 SQIVND (reference sequence). CDR3 size: 14 residues. J was trimmed by 7 bases and V by 7 bases; bases with no gene match: 6. In DNA form, the CDR3 reads TGTGCCAGTAACAGAGACAGGGGAAATTCACCCCTCCACTTT. Amino acid sequence: CASNRDRGNSPLHF.